Following are 8 T cell receptor beta chains from one sample sequenced in a study of blood T cell repertoires in COVID-19. Sequencing was performed with immunoSEQ multiplex PCR; in TCRdb, only in-frame clones are kept and a portion is missing. Of 210,000 or so clones detected, approximately 81% appear once; the ten largest clones hold around 21%. The sequenced sample consisted of peripheral blood. The receptors here all came from a human donor in a cohort sampled during active COVID-19.

The chain carries TRBV19 and TRBJ1-6; no firm D call. In germline, CDR1 is LNHDA, CDR2 SQIVND (reference sequence). Trimming shortened V by 5 bases and J by 0 bases, and 14 bases separated the two germline ends. The CDR3 extends over 17 amino acids. For the CDR3, the DNA is TGTGCCAGTAGTCCCCGTCCACAGAGCTCCTATAATTCACCCCTCCACTTT. Amino acids: CASSPRPQSSYNSPLHF.

V and J are TRBV6-6 and TRBJ1-2, with D unresolved. The CDR3 is 11 amino acids. Germline lookup yields CDR1 MNHNY and CDR2 SVGAGI (reference sequence). Trimming cost V 5 bases and J 3 bases, with 4 bases left between them. The chain's CDR3 is CASSPYYGYTF. The CDR3 coding sequence is TGTGCCAGCAGTCCCTACTATGGCTACACCTTC.

A note on this clone: An end of the junction differs from the germline gene, which may be a read error. The chain links TRBV14 to TRBJ1-1, with TRBD1 matching over 7 bases. This CDR3 has 12 residues. The germline V gene encodes CDR1 SGHDN and CDR2 FVKESK. The CDR3 protein is CASSQDRTGLFF. The CDR3 DNA sequence: TGTGCCAGCAGCCAAGATAGGACAGGCCTTTTTTTT.

In its sample, this clone was seen once. V gene TRBV18 combines with J gene TRBJ2-2; 7 bases match TRBD1. The CDR3 runs to 17 residues. V was clipped by 0 bases and J by 4 bases; unmatched bases: 8. Germline V gene sequence: CDR1 KGHSH, CDR2 LQKENI. The CDR3 region has the DNA TGTGCCAGCTCACCACCGATCACAGGGGCGAGCACCGGGGAGCTGTTTTTT. Amino acid sequence: CASSPPITGASTGELFF. Full variable domain (outside the CDR3, taken from reference TRBV18 and TRBJ2-2): NAGVMQNPRHLVRRRGQEARLRCSPMKGHSHVYWYRQLPEEGLKFMVYLQKENIIDESGMPKERFSAEFPKEGPSILRIQQVVRGDSAAYFCASSPPITGASTGELFFGEGSRLTVL.

This clone was counted a few times. V gene TRBV7-6 combines with J gene TRBJ2-2; TRBD2 might be the D (5 bases). From germline, CDR1 is SGHVS and CDR2 FNYEAQ. The CDR3 length is 15 residues. Trimming cost V 5 bases and J 3 bases, with 13 bases left between them. CDR3 region: CASSPWTEDTGELFF. In DNA, the CDR3 is TGTGCCAGCAGCCCATGGACGGAGGACACCGGGGAGCTGTTTTTT. The full variable domain, in which reference TRBV7-6 and TRBJ2-2 provide the parts outside the CDR3, is GAGVSQSPRYKVTKRGQDVALRCDPISGHVSLYWYRQALGQGPEFLTYFNYEAQQDKSGLPNDRFSAERPEGSISTLTIQRTEQRDSAMYRCASSPWTEDTGELFFGEGSRLTVL.

A few counts support this clone. The V and J genes are TRBV3-1 (or the pseudogene TRBV3-2) and TRBJ1-4; 9 bases line up with TRBD1. V shed 0 bases, J shed 14 bases, and the junction held 10 bases outside the gene matches. The CDR3 runs 15 residues. Looked up from germline, CDR1 is LGHDT and CDR2 is YNNKEL (reference sequence). The CDR3 loop is CASSQEGIGTGRLFF. The CDR3 nucleotides are TGTGCCAGCAGCCAAGAGGGAATAGGGACAGGGAGGCTGTTTTTT.

J is TRBJ2-7 and V is TRBV28, with D possibly being TRBD1 (6 bases). In germline, CDR1 is MDHEN, CDR2 SYDVKM. The V end lost 4 bases, the J end lost 3 bases, and 10 bases lay between the germline ends. The CDR3 is 13 residues long. This CDR3 reads CASSWGRGYEQYF. The CDR3 DNA is TGTGCCAGCAGTTGGGGCAGGGGCTACGAGCAGTACTTC.

To note about this clone: This same CDR3 is encoded by further DNA sequences in the sample. The chain's CDR3 is CASSPGLAGGYEQFF. CDR3 DNA sequence: TGTGCCAGCAGCCCGGGACTAGCGGGAGGCTATGAGCAGTTCTTC. The V gene is TRBV5-4, the J gene TRBJ2-1, with 15 bases that match TRBD2. This CDR3 comprises 15 residues. V was clipped by 4 bases and J by 8 bases; unmatched bases: 4. Germline V gene data show CDR1 as SGHNT and CDR2 as YYREEE (reference sequence).